These 18 T cell receptor beta chains were sequenced from one sample in a study of blood T cell repertoires in COVID-19. Produced via immunoSEQ multiplex PCR; TCRdb's table is partial and in-frame only. This repertoire shows roughly 140,000 clones, 85% found once; its top ten account for about 3.2%. The sample was peripheral blood. The receptors come from a man aged 50 to 60 with acute or convalescent COVID-19.

This clone was seen a single time. V gene TRBV4-2 combines with J gene TRBJ1-5; D is perhaps TRBD1 (5 bases). The V and J ends lost 3 bases and 6 bases respectively, with 9 bases between them. The CDR3 is made up of 13 amino acids. The germline V gene encodes CDR1 LGHNA and CDR2 YNFKEQ. DNA of the CDR3: TGTGCCAGCAGCCAGGGGGGTGGTCAGCCCCAGCATTTT. Amino acids: CASSQGGGQPQHF.

The genes are TRBV30 and TRBJ2-7; D call uncertain. This CDR3 has 15 residues. The V and J ends lost 0 bases and 3 bases respectively, with 15 bases between them. CDR1 is GTSNPN, CDR2 SVGIG, per germline (reference sequence). CDR3 protein: CAWSVVVGLLYEQYF. CDR3 in DNA: TGTGCCTGGAGTGTGGTGGTTGGGCTCCTCTACGAGCAGTACTTC.

V is TRBV15 and J is TRBJ1-3; D is possibly TRBD1 (6 bases). Germline assignment: CDR1 LNHNV and CDR2 YYDKDF (reference sequence). The V end lost 1 base, the J end lost 2 bases, and 9 bases lay between the germline ends. This CDR3 is 15 amino acids long. CDR3 bases: TGTGCCACCAGCAGAGTTCCAGGGGCTGGAAACACCATATATTTT. This encodes CATSRVPGAGNTIYF.

This clone was seen once. This chain joins TRBV9 and TRBJ2-1; maybe TRBD2 (6 bases). Trimming removed 5 bases from V and 5 bases from J, with 14 bases in between. The CDR3 has 14 residues. CDR1 and CDR2 (germline): SGDLS, YYNGEE. The CDR3 spells CASSWGDGNNEQFF. CDR3 coding DNA: TGTGCCAGCAGTTGGGGGGACGGGAACAATGAGCAGTTCTTC.

This chain connects TRBV11-2 to TRBJ2-7; a weak D match, TRBD1 (6 bases). V was clipped by 5 bases and J by 5 bases, with 19 bases between them. The V gene's germline CDR1 is SGHAT and CDR2 FQNNGV. CDR3 length: 15 amino acids. Written as DNA, the CDR3 is TGTGCCAGCAGCATCGCCGGGACATATTCCCACGAGCAGTACTTC. Translation: CASSIAGTYSHEQYF.

The V and J genes are TRBV9 and TRBJ1-2; D is possibly TRBD1 (5 bases). In germline, CDR1 is SGDLS, CDR2 YYNGEE. V was clipped by 0 bases and J by 8 bases, with 17 bases between them. The CDR3 is 15 residues long. The CDR3 loop reads CASSVGQGAGSGYTF. The CDR3 region has the DNA TGTGCCAGCAGCGTAGGCCAAGGGGCAGGCTCGGGCTACACCTTC. Full variable domain (outside the CDR3, taken from reference TRBV9 and TRBJ1-2): DSGVTQTPKHLITATGQRVTLRCSPRSGDLSVYWYQQSLDQGLQFLIQYYNGEERAKGNILERFSAQQFPDLHSELNLSSLELGDSALYFCASSVGQGAGSGYTFGSGTRLTVV.

The chain is built from TRBV7-2 and TRBJ1-6; the D gene is possibly TRBD1 (6 bases). CDR1 SGHTA and CDR2 FQGNSA come from the germline V gene. This CDR3 contains 15 residues. V lost 5 bases and J lost 7, with 15 bases in between. DNA for the CDR3: TGTGCCAGCAGCCCAACGGGGGGCGCAAATTCACCCCTCCACTTT. Its translation is CASSPTGGANSPLHF.

The chain uses TRBV9 and TRBJ1-2; TRBD1 aligns across 9 bases. This CDR3 comprises 11 residues. Germline values: CDR1 SGDLS, CDR2 YYNGEE. The DNA for the CDR3 is TGTATCGGGACAGGGAGCTATGGCTACACCTTC. Translation: CIGTGSYGYTF.

J is TRBJ2-5 and V is TRBV18; D is unresolved. The germline V gene has CDR1 KGHSH and CDR2 LQKENI. Between the trimmed V and J ends, which lost 3 bases and 2 bases, there was a span of 13 bases. The CDR3 sequence is 15 residues long. The CDR3 nucleotides read TGTGCCAGCTCACCGTCTTTGGTCAGGCAAGAGACCCAGTACTTC. It specifies CASSPSLVRQETQYF.

The chain links TRBV18 to TRBJ2-7, with a weak D call TRBD1 (6 bases). The V gene lost 4 bases and the J gene lost 0 bases, with 16 bases spanning the gap. The CDR3 totals 16 residues. Germline CDR1 and CDR2: KGHSH and LQKENI. This CDR3 reads CASSHAPTDSSYEQYF. In nucleotides, the CDR3 is TGTGCCAGCTCACATGCACCTACGGACAGCTCCTACGAGCAGTACTTC. Full variable domain (outside the CDR3, taken from reference TRBV18 and TRBJ2-7): NAGVMQNPRHLVRRRGQEARLRCSPMKGHSHVYWYRQLPEEGLKFMVYLQKENIIDESGMPKERFSAEFPKEGPSILRIQQVVRGDSAAYFCASSHAPTDSSYEQYFGPGTRLTVT.

The chain combines TRBV20-1 with TRBJ2-2; 8 nucleotides align to TRBD1. Losses at the gene ends were 3 bases for V and 6 bases for J; bases not matched to a gene: 9. This CDR3 contains 15 residues. Germline V lookup: CDR1 DFQATT, CDR2 SNEGSKA (reference sequence). As DNA, the CDR3 is TGCAGTGCTAGTATAGGACAGGGTTGGCCCGGGGAGCTGTTTTTT. The encoded protein is CSASIGQGWPGELFF.

The V call is TRBV27, the J call TRBJ1-6; the D gene is possibly TRBD1 (5 bases). Trimming took off 0 bases at V and 5 bases at J, with 8 bases between the two ends. CDR1 MNHEY and CDR2 SMNVEV come from the germline V gene (reference sequence). This CDR3 region has 15 residues. For the CDR3, the DNA is TGTGCCAGCAGTTTATCGGCGGGGCATAATTCACCCCTCCACTTT. This codes for CASSLSAGHNSPLHF.

V usage is TRBV13 and J usage is TRBJ1-1; 9 bases are shared with TRBD1. CDR1 and CDR2 from the germline V gene are PRHDT and FYEKMQ (reference sequence). The ends lost 7 bases at V and 5 bases at J; junction bases unmatched: 17. The CDR3 runs 17 residues. CDR3 DNA sequence: TGTGCCAGCACCTACTCGTTACGGGACAGGGAAGAGACTGAAGCTTTCTTT. It is translated as CASTYSLRDREETEAFF.

The chain joins TRBV28 to TRBJ2-1; tentatively, D is TRBD2 (6 bases). The germline V and J ends were trimmed by 3 bases and 4 bases, with 13 bases remaining between them. This CDR3 contains 15 residues. The germline gives CDR1 MDHEN, CDR2 SYDVKM. DNA of the CDR3: TGTGCCAGCAGTTTGGGCGGGGACTTTTACAATGAGCAGTTCTTC. Translating gives CASSLGGDFYNEQFF.

V usage is TRBV12-3 or TRBV12-4 and J usage is TRBJ2-1; D remains unclear. V was cut by 5 bases and J by 2 bases, with 4 bases left in between. The CDR3 runs 12 residues. The CDR3 region is CASSNTYNEQFF. The CDR3 DNA is TGTGCCAGCAGTAACACCTACAATGAGCAGTTCTTC.

V usage is TRBV9 and J usage is TRBJ1-3, with 9 nucleotides matching TRBD1. The CDR3 runs to 13 residues. V lost 4 bases, J lost 9 bases, and 5 bases stayed unmatched. CDR1 and CDR2 (germline): SGDLS, YYNGEE. In DNA form, the CDR3 reads TGTGCCAGCAGCCCAAGGACAGGGGCCACCATATATTTT. It is translated as CASSPRTGATIYF.

The rearrangement joins TRBV5-1 to TRBJ2-1; 7 bases map to TRBD2. CDR3 length: 16 residues. V gave up 0 bases and J gave up 7 bases; unmatched junction bases: 10. Germline CDR1 is SGHRS and CDR2 is YFSETQ. Here the CDR3 reads CASSLVVLAKRNEQFF. CDR3 in DNA: TGCGCCAGCAGCTTGGTTGTACTAGCGAAGAGGAATGAGCAGTTCTTC.

In this sample, this clone turned up once. The J gene is TRBJ1-6, the V gene TRBV3-1 (or the pseudogene TRBV3-2); D not resolved. This CDR3 is built from 14 residues. The ends were cut back, 8 bases at V and 7 bases at J, with 15 bases in the middle. CDR1 LGHDT and CDR2 YNNKEL come from the germline V gene (reference sequence). The chain's CDR3 is CASQRGQRNSPLHF. The DNA for the CDR3 is TGTGCCAGCCAACGAGGCCAGAGGAATTCACCCCTCCACTTT.